A single sample gave rise to the 20 T cell receptor beta chains below, sequenced in a study of T cells in Graves' hyperthyroidism and ophthalmopathy. Researchers amplified the TCR beta CDR3 regions from RNA transcripts. HTBI primers drove first-round RT-PCR of the TCR CDR3. TCRdb reprocessed the multiplex PCR reads with MiXCR, giving one entry per CDR3 protein. The table has around 430,000 distinct CDR3 sequences, 15% seen once; the top ten hold 32%. The sample was blood. These receptors all come from a woman aged 25 to 45 with Graves' hyperthyroidism.

This chain connects TRBV3-1 to TRBJ2-7; 9 nucleotides match TRBD1. Germline trimming cut 4 bases from V and 6 bases from J; bases unmatched to any gene: 7. The germline V gene encodes CDR1 LGHDT and CDR2 YNNKEL (reference sequence). This CDR3 is built from 14 residues. CDR3 bases: TGTGCCAGCAGCCCCGGACAGGGGATCGGCGAGCAGTACTTC. Translation: CASSPGQGIGEQYF.

There are many counts of this clonotype. This chain joins TRBV5-1 and TRBJ2-3, with TRBD2 as a possible D gene (5 bases). Germline CDR1 SGHRS, CDR2 YFSETQ. The V gene lost 4 bases and the J gene lost 4 bases, with 22 bases spanning the gap. The CDR3 length is 17 residues. Here the CDR3 DNA reads TGCGCCAGCAGCAGCTCGGGATTGGTGGCCGGGGCAGATACGCAGTATTTT. It codes for CASSSSGLVAGADTQYF.

This clonotype was counted at least ten times. The chain carries TRBV11-1 and TRBJ2-1; 9 bases agree with TRBD2. Germline CDR1 and CDR2: SGHAT and FQDESV (reference sequence). Losses at the gene ends were 6 bases for V and 5 bases for J; bases not matched to a gene: 8. The CDR3 consists of 15 residues. For the CDR3, the DNA is TGTGCCAGCAGGAAGAAGACTAGCGGCGACAATGAGCAGTTCTTC. This translates into CASRKKTSGDNEQFF.

This chain links TRBV18 with TRBJ2-7; 9 bases line up with TRBD1. The CDR3 totals 14 residues. The V and J ends lost 4 bases and 6 bases, in that order; junction bases with no gene match: 7. In germline, CDR1 is KGHSH, CDR2 LQKENI. The CDR3 DNA follows: TGTGCCAGCTCACTGGGACAGGGAGTCAGCGAGCAGTACTTC. Encoded protein: CASSLGQGVSEQYF.

This clonotype was detected many times. V gene TRBV27 combines with J gene TRBJ1-5, with a possible D match to TRBD1 (5 bases). V was cut by 8 bases and J by 7 bases, with 15 bases left in between. This CDR3 comprises 13 residues. The V gene's germline CDR1 is MNHEY and CDR2 SMNVEV (reference sequence). In DNA form, the CDR3 reads TGTGCCAGCCGGGGAGGGGACCAACAGCCCCAGCATTTT. It encodes CASRGGDQQPQHF.

CDR3 amino acids: CASSPPGQGLGYTF. As DNA, the CDR3 is TGTGCCAGCAGTCCTCCGGGACAGGGGTTAGGCTACACCTTC. V gene TRBV28 combines with J gene TRBJ1-2; TRBD1 aligns across 10 bases. This CDR3 comprises 14 residues. Germline loops: CDR1 MDHEN, CDR2 SYDVKM. Germline trimming cut 5 bases from V and 8 bases from J; bases unmatched to any gene: 8.

This chain uses TRBV6-2 or TRBV6-3 with TRBJ1-2; D might be TRBD1 (6 bases). CDR1 MNHEY and CDR2 SVGEGT come from the germline V gene. The CDR3 contains 15 residues. Trimming removed 5 bases at V and 2 bases at J, with 15 bases between. The CDR3 reads CASSPTSTGNYGYTF. The CDR3 DNA is TGTGCCAGCAGTCCCACTTCAACAGGGAACTATGGCTACACCTTC.

This clonotype has a count of ten or more. V usage is TRBV4-1 and J usage is TRBJ2-1; possibly TRBD2 for D (6 bases). Germline assignment: CDR1 MGHRA and CDR2 YSYEKL. With 1 base removed from V and 7 bases from J, the gap between germline ends came to 17 bases. The CDR3 has 16 residues. The CDR3 is CASSQVGRERGNEQFF. CDR3 nucleotide sequence: TGCGCCAGCAGCCAAGTGGGTCGGGAGAGAGGGAATGAGCAGTTCTTC.

In its sample, this clonotype was seen many times. The genes are TRBV20-1 and TRBJ1-1; D unclear. Trimming removed 0 bases at V and 4 bases at J, with 3 bases between. The germline V gene has CDR1 DFQATT and CDR2 SNEGSKA (reference sequence). The CDR3 has 11 residues. CDR3 coding DNA: TGCAGTGCTAGAGAGTCCACTGAAGCTTTCTTT. As protein: CSARESTEAFF.

V usage is TRBV24-1 and J usage is TRBJ2-5; TRBD1 matches 7 bases. The length of the CDR3 is 13 residues. V shed 7 bases and J 4 bases; nucleotides not matched to a gene: 5. Germline V gene data show CDR1 as KGHDR and CDR2 as SFDVKD. The CDR3 reads CATSLSGGETQYF. The CDR3 bases are TGTGCCACCAGCCTGTCAGGGGGAGAGACCCAGTACTTC.

This clonotype was counted many times. The V gene is TRBV12-3 or TRBV12-4, the J gene TRBJ2-5, with D unresolved. V lost 5 bases and J 2 bases, leaving 12 bases between the germline ends. The CDR3 totals 14 residues. CDR3 sequence reads: CASSPLTGQETQYF. The DNA for the CDR3 is TGTGCCAGCAGTCCCTTAACGGGTCAAGAGACCCAGTACTTC.

The chain combines TRBV15 with TRBJ2-3; perhaps TRBD2 as D (6 bases). The germline V and J ends were trimmed by 4 bases and 3 bases, with 17 bases remaining between them. Germline assignment: CDR1 LNHNV and CDR2 YYDKDF (reference sequence). The CDR3 loop spans 16 amino acids. This chain's CDR3 is CATSTAGGIVTDTQYF. The CDR3 DNA reads as TGTGCCACCAGCACAGCCGGCGGGATAGTTACAGATACGCAGTATTTT.

The rearrangement joins TRBV2 to TRBJ2-1; the match to TRBD2 covers 14 bases. Losses at the gene ends were 8 bases for V and 8 bases for J; bases not matched to a gene: 5. Germline CDR1 is SNHLY and CDR2 is FYNNEI. This CDR3 comprises 14 residues. In DNA form, the CDR3 reads TGTGCCAGCCCCGGGACTAGCGGGAGCTATGAGCAGTTCTTC. It codes for CASPGTSGSYEQFF.

This clonotype was found a few times. A much larger clone differs from this one at a single base, so this may be a read error. The chain uses TRBV11-2 and TRBJ2-1; no reliable D call. Germline CDR1 SGHAT, CDR2 FQNNGV. This CDR3 has 14 residues. The CDR3 sequence is CASSRFSGYNELFF. The CDR3 DNA sequence: TGTGCCAGCAGCCGTTTCTCCGGGTACAATGAGCTGTTCTTC.

This clonotype was counted many times. The V call is TRBV28, the J call TRBJ2-3, with D possibly TRBD2 on 6 matching bases. Germline V CDR1 and CDR2: MDHEN, SYDVKM. V dropped 4 bases and J dropped 2 bases, with 16 bases sitting between them. This CDR3 comprises 16 residues. The CDR3 sequence is CASSSWGVTVTDTQYF. CDR3 sequence (DNA): TGTGCCAGCAGTTCATGGGGGGTAACAGTCACAGATACGCAGTATTTT.

This clonotype was detected many times. The chain carries TRBV6-1 and TRBJ1-2; 8 bases agree with TRBD1. CDR1 MNHNS and CDR2 SASEGT come from the germline V gene. The CDR3 runs 12 residues. V lost 6 bases to trimming and J lost 8 bases; unmatched junction nucleotides: 5. This CDR3 reads CASRPGGLGYTF. The CDR3 DNA follows: TGTGCCAGCAGACCAGGGGGCTTGGGCTACACCTTC.

The rearrangement uses TRBV29-1 and TRBJ2-7; D remains unclear. The CDR3 contains 11 residues. CDR1 is SQVTM and CDR2 is ANQGSEA in the germline V gene. V lost 6 bases, J lost 2 bases, and 8 bases lay in between. The CDR3 loop is CSVMKAYEQYF. CDR3 bases: TGCAGCGTCATGAAAGCCTACGAGCAGTACTTC.

This clonotype was detected many times. This chain uses TRBV27 with TRBJ2-7; the D gene could be TRBD1 or TRBD2 (5 bases each). Germline V gene lookup returns CDR1 MNHEY and CDR2 SMNVEV (reference sequence). V lost 4 bases, J lost 3 bases, and 13 bases lay in between. The CDR3 spans 14 residues. CDR3 sequence reads: CASSSSGPLYEQYF. Written as DNA, the CDR3 is TGTGCCAGCAGTTCATCGGGACCCCTCTACGAGCAGTACTTC.

There are many counts of this clonotype. The CDR3 nucleotides are TGTGCCAGCAGTCTCGCTAGCGGGAGGGCCGTGTACGAGCAGTACTTC. Translated: CASSLASGRAVYEQYF. This chain joins TRBV28 and TRBJ2-7; 12 bases are a match to TRBD2. V was clipped by 5 bases and J by 4 bases; unmatched bases: 9. CDR1 is MDHEN, CDR2 SYDVKM, per germline. The CDR3 runs 16 residues. Combining the CDR3 with reference TRBV28 and TRBJ2-7 gives the whole variable domain DVKVTQSSRYLVKRTGEKVFLECVQDMDHENMFWYRQDPGLGLRLIYFSYDVKMKEKGDIPEGYSVSREKKERFSLILESASTNQTSMYLCASSLASGRAVYEQYFGPGTRLTVT.

This clonotype was seen many times. The chain links TRBV28 to TRBJ2-7; either TRBD1 or TRBD2 may supply D (5 bases each). In germline, CDR1 is MDHEN, CDR2 SYDVKM. Between the trimmed V and J ends, which lost 2 bases and 2 bases, there was a span of 7 bases. The CDR3 runs 13 residues. The CDR3 nucleotides read TGTGCCAGCAGTTTAAGGGGAGCCTACGAGCAGTACTTC. Protein sequence: CASSLRGAYEQYF. The whole variable domain, remainder taken from reference TRBV28 and TRBJ2-7, is DVKVTQSSRYLVKRTGEKVFLECVQDMDHENMFWYRQDPGLGLRLIYFSYDVKMKEKGDIPEGYSVSREKKERFSLILESASTNQTSMYLCASSLRGAYEQYFGPGTRLTVT.